A selection of T cell receptor beta chains follows, all from one sample in a study of CD8+ T cells in alopecia areata. Some clones are missing from TCRdb's copy, which holds only in-frame ones; the method was immunoSEQ multiplex PCR. The sample consists of some 110,000 clones, around two fifths of them appearing once. Sequencing input: CD4+ T cells sorted from blood. Receptor source: a human donor with alopecia areata. Each CDR3 is given with its conserved first and last residue. Each record gives: V gene, D gene, J gene, clone size, CDR3 DNA, CDR3 protein. A D gene is named only where the DNA matches it firmly. Clone size, where shown, is once, few, many, or a class for clones that have expanded.

V gene: TRBV4-1
D gene: -
J gene: TRBJ2-6
clone size: -
CDR3 DNA: TGCGCCAGCAGCCAAGTACAAGCAACGTCTGGGGCCAACGTCCTGACTTTC
CDR3 protein: CASSQVQATSGANVLTF

V gene: TRBV29-1
D gene: -
J gene: TRBJ1-4
clone size: few
CDR3 DNA: TGCAGCGTCTACCGAGCCCCGGACAATAGAAAACTGTTTTTT
CDR3 protein: CSVYRAPDNRKLFF

V gene: TRBV29-1
D gene: -
J gene: TRBJ1-2
clone size: few
CDR3 DNA: TGCAGCGTTGACAAATCAACGTGGACTTTCTTC
CDR3 protein: CSVDKSTWTFF

V gene: TRBV29-1
D gene: -
J gene: TRBJ1-1
clone size: few
CDR3 DNA: TGCAGCGTTATAGCGAACACTGAAGCTTTCTTT
CDR3 protein: CSVIANTEAFF

V gene: TRBV30
D gene: TRBD2
J gene: TRBJ2-3
clone size: -
CDR3 DNA: TGTGCCTGGAGTAAGCGGGAGGGTGATACGCAGTATTTT
CDR3 protein: CAWSKREGDTQYF

V gene: TRBV18
D gene: -
J gene: TRBJ1-1
clone size: -
CDR3 DNA: TGTGCCAGCTCAACCCCAGGCGTTTATGAAGCTTTCTTT
CDR3 protein: CASSTPGVYEAFF

V gene: TRBV30
D gene: -
J gene: TRBJ1-1
clone size: -
CDR3 DNA: TGTGCCTGGAGTAACCCGGGCCCCACTGAAGCTTTCTTT
CDR3 protein: CAWSNPGPTEAFF

V gene: TRBV14
D gene: -
J gene: TRBJ1-2
clone size: few
CDR3 DNA: TGTGCCAGCAGCCAATCATTCAGGGGCGCGGCCTATGGCTACACCTTC
CDR3 protein: CASSQSFRGAAYGYTF

V gene: TRBV10-3
D gene: -
J gene: TRBJ2-5
clone size: few
CDR3 DNA: TGTGCCATCAAGGGAGAAGTAGAGACCCAGTACTTC
CDR3 protein: CAIKGEVETQYF

V gene: TRBV29-1
D gene: -
J gene: TRBJ2-1
clone size: -
CDR3 DNA: TGCAGCGTTGAGGGCCAGGTATATGAGCAGTTCTTC
CDR3 protein: CSVEGQVYEQFF

V gene: TRBV5-1
D gene: TRBD2
J gene: TRBJ2-1
clone size: -
CDR3 DNA: TGCGCCAGCAGCTTGGCACTAGCGGGTTACAATGAGCAGTTCTTC
CDR3 protein: CASSLALAGYNEQFF

V gene: TRBV30
D gene: TRBD1
J gene: TRBJ2-4
clone size: -
CDR3 DNA: TGTGCCTGGAGGAGAGACAGGGGGCGAAACATTCAGTACTTC
CDR3 protein: CAWRRDRGRNIQYF

V gene: TRBV5-1
D gene: TRBD2
J gene: TRBJ2-1
clone size: -
CDR3 DNA: TGCGCCAGCAGCTTGGAGGCTAGCGGACCCCAAGGGGAGCAGTTCTTC
CDR3 protein: CASSLEASGPQGEQFF

V gene: TRBV5-1
D gene: TRBD2
J gene: TRBJ2-1
clone size: -
CDR3 DNA: TGCGCCAGCAGCTCGACTAGCGGCGACAATGAGCAGTTCTTC
CDR3 protein: CASSSTSGDNEQFF

V gene: TRBV29-1
D gene: -
J gene: TRBJ2-1
clone size: few
CDR3 DNA: TGCAGCGTTCGGACTACGGGGAGGAATGAGCAGTTCTTC
CDR3 protein: CSVRTTGRNEQFF

V gene: TRBV30
D gene: -
J gene: TRBJ2-3
clone size: -
CDR3 DNA: TGTGCCTGGAGTACGACACGTGGGACAGATACGCAGTATTTT
CDR3 protein: CAWSTTRGTDTQYF

V gene: TRBV7-9
D gene: -
J gene: TRBJ2-1
clone size: few
CDR3 DNA: TGTGCCAGCGGGGGGAGCCTTTCCTACAATGAGCAGTTCTTC
CDR3 protein: CASGGSLSYNEQFF

V gene: TRBV4-1
D gene: TRBD2
J gene: TRBJ2-1
clone size: -
CDR3 DNA: TGCGCCAGCAGCCAGGCCGGGACTAGCGGGAGGGGTGAGCAGTTCTTC
CDR3 protein: CASSQAGTSGRGEQFF

V gene: TRBV5-1
D gene: TRBD2
J gene: TRBJ2-5
clone size: -
CDR3 DNA: TGCGCCAGCAGCACCGGGACTAGTCAAGAGACCCAGTACTTC
CDR3 protein: CASSTGTSQETQYF

V gene: TRBV7-9
D gene: -
J gene: TRBJ2-1
clone size: -
CDR3 DNA: TGTGCCAGCAGCTTACGAGGGAGTCAATGGGTAGGCTACAATGAGCAGTTCTTC
CDR3 protein: CASSLRGSQWVGYNEQFF

V gene: TRBV28
D gene: TRBD1
J gene: TRBJ2-7
clone size: -
CDR3 DNA: TGTGCCAGCAAAACGGGACAGGGAATACCCTACGAGCAGTACTTC
CDR3 protein: CASKTGQGIPYEQYF

V gene: TRBV19
D gene: TRBD2
J gene: TRBJ2-5
clone size: few
CDR3 DNA: TGTGCCAGTAGTATGCCGGGAGGCGGGAGAGAGACCCAGTACTTC
CDR3 protein: CASSMPGGGRETQYF

V gene: TRBV5-4
D gene: TRBD1
J gene: TRBJ1-2
clone size: few
CDR3 DNA: TGTGCCAGCAGTTACGACAGGGGGGTTGGCTACACCTTC
CDR3 protein: CASSYDRGVGYTF

V gene: TRBV18
D gene: -
J gene: TRBJ2-7
clone size: -
CDR3 DNA: TGTGCCAGCTCACCACAGGGGACCTACGAGCAGTACTTC
CDR3 protein: CASSPQGTYEQYF

V gene: TRBV11-2
D gene: TRBD1
J gene: TRBJ2-1
clone size: -
CDR3 DNA: TGTGCCAGCAGCTTAGTACAGGGGGCGTATTATGAGCAGTTCTTC
CDR3 protein: CASSLVQGAYYEQFF

V gene: TRBV28
D gene: -
J gene: TRBJ1-5
clone size: -
CDR3 DNA: TGTGCCAGCAGTTTACACAGGGATGGGGCGCCCCAGCATTTT
CDR3 protein: CASSLHRDGAPQHF

V gene: TRBV4-3
D gene: TRBD2
J gene: TRBJ2-1
clone size: -
CDR3 DNA: TGCGCCAGCGCTCTGGACGGGGGGGTGAGGAATGAGCAGTTCTTC
CDR3 protein: CASALDGGVRNEQFF

V gene: TRBV29-1
D gene: TRBD1
J gene: TRBJ1-2
clone size: -
CDR3 DNA: TGCAGCGTTATTCCGGGACAGGGGTACTATGGCTACACCTTC
CDR3 protein: CSVIPGQGYYGYTF

V gene: TRBV30
D gene: -
J gene: TRBJ2-2
clone size: -
CDR3 DNA: TGTGCCTGGAGTGTATCCAGGGCCACCGGGGAGCTGTTTTTT
CDR3 protein: CAWSVSRATGELFF

V gene: TRBV29-1
D gene: -
J gene: TRBJ2-3
clone size: -
CDR3 DNA: TGCAGCGTTGACCAAGATACGCAGTATTTT
CDR3 protein: CSVDQDTQYF

V gene: TRBV28
D gene: TRBD2
J gene: TRBJ2-1
clone size: few
CDR3 DNA: TGTGCCAGCAGTCGAGGGACTAGCGGGAGCTCCTACAATGAGCAGTTCTTC
CDR3 protein: CASSRGTSGSSYNEQFF

V gene: TRBV30
D gene: TRBD1
J gene: TRBJ2-2
clone size: few
CDR3 DNA: TGTGCCTGGACCGGGACAGGGGGCCTGAACACCGGGGAGCTGTTTTTT
CDR3 protein: CAWTGTGGLNTGELFF

V gene: TRBV27
D gene: -
J gene: TRBJ1-1
clone size: -
CDR3 DNA: TGTGCGTTGGGGGGGACGGGAACTGAAGCTTTCTTT
CDR3 protein: CALGGTGTEAFF

V gene: TRBV29-1
D gene: TRBD2
J gene: TRBJ2-2
clone size: few
CDR3 DNA: TGCAGCGTTGGAAGGGGACTAGCGGAGAACACCGGGGAGCTGTTTTTT
CDR3 protein: CSVGRGLAENTGELFF

V gene: TRBV10-3
D gene: TRBD2
J gene: TRBJ2-7
clone size: -
CDR3 DNA: TGTGCCATCAGTGTGACTAGCGACGAGCAGTACTTC
CDR3 protein: CAISVTSDEQYF

V gene: TRBV19
D gene: TRBD2
J gene: TRBJ2-1
clone size: -
CDR3 DNA: TGTGCCAGTAGTATCACCGGGACTAGCGCGTCTCTGCAGTTCTTC
CDR3 protein: CASSITGTSASLQFF

V gene: TRBV29-1
D gene: TRBD2
J gene: TRBJ2-7
clone size: -
CDR3 DNA: TGCAGCCTGTGCCCACTAGCGGGATCCTACGAGCAGTACTTC
CDR3 protein: CSLCPLAGSYEQYF

V gene: TRBV7-3
D gene: -
J gene: TRBJ2-6
clone size: few
CDR3 DNA: TGTGCCAGCAGCTTATCTGGGGGGCAGAGCTCTGGGGCCAACGTCCTGACTTTC
CDR3 protein: CASSLSGGQSSGANVLTF

V gene: TRBV5-1
D gene: -
J gene: TRBJ2-5
clone size: -
CDR3 DNA: TGCGCCAGCAGCTCCCGGGACTTCCGGGATTTGTACTTC
CDR3 protein: CASSSRDFRDLYF

V gene: TRBV5-4
D gene: -
J gene: TRBJ1-1
clone size: -
CDR3 DNA: TGTGCCAGCAGCACCCCCGGGACAGAAGCTTTCTTT
CDR3 protein: CASSTPGTEAFF

V gene: TRBV2
D gene: TRBD2
J gene: TRBJ2-1
clone size: few
CDR3 DNA: TGTGCCAGCAGCCGGGACTACCACAATGAGCAGTTCTTC
CDR3 protein: CASSRDYHNEQFF

V gene: TRBV18
D gene: -
J gene: TRBJ2-2
clone size: few
CDR3 DNA: TGTGCCAGCTCACCACCGAGCACCGGGGAGCTGTTTTTT
CDR3 protein: CASSPPSTGELFF

V gene: TRBV7-2
D gene: -
J gene: TRBJ2-4
clone size: -
CDR3 DNA: TGTGCCAGCAGCTTAGCCTGGGACGCCAAAAACATTCAGTACTTC
CDR3 protein: CASSLAWDAKNIQYF

V gene: TRBV29-1
D gene: -
J gene: TRBJ1-1
clone size: -
CDR3 DNA: TGCAGCGTTGGCACAGGTGGGAACACTGAAGCTTTCTTT
CDR3 protein: CSVGTGGNTEAFF

V gene: TRBV4-3
D gene: TRBD2
J gene: TRBJ2-3
clone size: few
CDR3 DNA: TGCGCCAGCAGCCGCCTAGCGGGAGGGCTGGATACGCAGTATTTT
CDR3 protein: CASSRLAGGLDTQYF

V gene: TRBV5-1
D gene: -
J gene: TRBJ2-5
clone size: -
CDR3 DNA: TGCGCCAGCAGCGTTTCGTACCAAGAGACCCAGTACTTC
CDR3 protein: CASSVSYQETQYF

V gene: TRBV29-1
D gene: TRBD2
J gene: TRBJ2-7
clone size: few
CDR3 DNA: TGCAGCGTGCGGGGGTCGCGAAGGGCTGAAAACTACGAGCAGTACTTC
CDR3 protein: CSVRGSRRAENYEQYF

V gene: TRBV28
D gene: -
J gene: TRBJ1-5
clone size: few
CDR3 DNA: TGTGCCAGCAGTTTAGGGTATCAGCCCCAGCATTTT
CDR3 protein: CASSLGYQPQHF

V gene: TRBV7-2
D gene: -
J gene: TRBJ2-3
clone size: few
CDR3 DNA: TGTGCCAGCAGCTTAGGGTACACAGATACGCAGTATTTT
CDR3 protein: CASSLGYTDTQYF

V gene: TRBV29-1
D gene: -
J gene: TRBJ1-1
clone size: -
CDR3 DNA: TGCAGCGGCGTCAATCGTGAAGCTTTCTTT
CDR3 protein: CSGVNREAFF

V gene: TRBV23-1
D gene: -
J gene: TRBJ2-5
clone size: once
CDR3 DNA: TGCGCCAGCAGTCAATCTACTACCGTCATACAAGAGACCCAGTACTTC
CDR3 protein: CASSQSTTVIQETQYF

V gene: TRBV25-1
D gene: -
J gene: TRBJ1-1
clone size: -
CDR3 DNA: TGTGCCAGCAGTTCCCGGTGGGGGGCTGAAGCTTTCTTT
CDR3 protein: CASSSRWGAEAFF